This passage covers 12 T cell receptor beta chains from one sample sequenced in a study of T cells in Graves' hyperthyroidism and ophthalmopathy. RNA transcripts yielded amplified TCR beta CDR3 regions. The HTBI set primed first-round TCR CDR3 RT-PCR. Each CDR3 protein gets one entry after TCRdb re-called the multiplex PCR reads with MiXCR. Of about 760,000 distinct CDR3 sequences listed, approximately 36% are singletons. The sample comprised blood. The receptors derive from a woman aged 40 to 50 with Graves' hyperthyroidism.

This clonotype was counted many times. The genes are TRBV4-3 and TRBJ1-3; unclear D gene. V lost 2 bases to trimming and J lost 0 bases, with 11 bases between them. Germline V gene data show CDR1 as LGHNA and CDR2 as YSLEER. The CDR3 is made up of 16 amino acids. CDR3 DNA: TGCGCCAGCAGCCAATACTTGCTAGGCTCTGGAAACACCATATATTTT. Protein product: CASSQYLLGSGNTIYF.

This clonotype showed up just a few times. This sequence joins TRBV7-9 and TRBJ2-2, with 8 positions matching TRBD1. J was trimmed by 8 bases and V by 5 bases; bases with no gene match: 28. Germline assignment: CDR1 SEHNR and CDR2 FQNEAQ (reference sequence). This CDR3 is built from 21 residues. CDR3 bases: TGTGCCAGCAGCCGGGACAGGATTGGCCAAAAGGCATCCTTCACCTTTGGGGAGCTGTTTTTT. Residues: CASSRDRIGQKASFTFGELFF.

In this sample, this clonotype turned up once. One base away lies a much larger clone, so this may be a sequencing read error. Likely a read error: the CDR3 ends without its conserved phenylalanine or tryptophan. The J gene is TRBJ2-7, the V gene TRBV20-1; TRBD2 aligns across 7 bases. Trimming at V came to 6 bases and at J to 2 bases, leaving 7 bases not matched to a gene. This CDR3 spans 13 amino acids. Germline assignment: CDR1 DFQATT and CDR2 SNEGSKA (reference sequence). CDR3: CSAQASGTYEQYL. In nucleotides, the CDR3 is TGCAGTGCACAAGCCAGCGGGACCTACGAGCAGTACCTC.

This clonotype was observed many times. The DNA for the CDR3 is TGTGCCAGCAGCTTAGGGGACAGGTATAATTCACCCCTCCACTTT. Its protein is CASSLGDRYNSPLHF. This sequence joins TRBV7-9 and TRBJ1-6; 8 nucleotides align to TRBD1. The CDR3 spans 15 residues. Germline lookup yields CDR1 SEHNR and CDR2 FQNEAQ (reference sequence). V shed 1 base, J shed 4 bases, and the junction held 0 bases outside the gene matches.

This clonotype showed up many times. The chain has TRBV29-1 and TRBJ2-5; D is perhaps TRBD1 (6 bases). This CDR3 is built from 14 residues. With 7 bases removed from V and 5 bases from J, the gap between germline ends came to 20 bases. CDR1 SQVTM and CDR2 ANQGSEA come from the germline V gene. The CDR3 coding sequence is TGCAGCGCCGCCCAAGGGGGAAGGCTGGAGACCCAGTACTTC. Translation gives CSAAQGGRLETQYF.

The V gene is TRBV4-2, the J gene TRBJ2-1, with 9 bases fitting TRBD1. V was pared by 5 bases and J by 8 bases, with 7 bases of the junction left unmatched. CDR1 and CDR2 from the germline V gene are LGHNA and YNFKEQ. The CDR3 length is 14 residues. The CDR3 protein is CASSRGQGIDEQFF. DNA of the CDR3: TGTGCCAGCAGCAGGGGACAGGGCATCGATGAGCAGTTCTTC.

The chain carries TRBV6-2 or TRBV6-3 and TRBJ1-2; D is ambiguous. CDR1 and CDR2 from the germline V gene are MNHEY and SVGEGT. CDR3 length: 13 residues. Trimming removed 5 bases from V and 8 bases from J, with 15 bases in between. CDR3: CASSHGEGRGYTF. CDR3 nucleotide sequence: TGTGCCAGCAGTCACGGAGAGGGTCGCGGCTACACCTTC.

Remarks on this clonotype: This may be a read error, as it is one base from a much larger clone. This CDR3 fails to terminate in the conserved phenylalanine or tryptophan, so it likely reflects a read error. V usage is TRBV2 and J usage is TRBJ2-7, with TRBD2 matching 8 bases. V lost 6 bases, J lost 4 bases, and 17 bases stayed unmatched. The CDR3 is made up of 17 amino acids. Germline V gives CDR1 SNHLY, CDR2 FYNNEI. CDR3 in amino acids: CASRKDIGAGGFYEQYS. Written as DNA, the CDR3 is TGTGCCAGCAGAAAGGACATTGGGGCGGGAGGTTTTTACGAGCAGTACTCC.

V is TRBV9 and J is TRBJ2-2; 11 bases are a match to TRBD2. This CDR3 is built from 18 residues. The germline V gene encodes CDR1 SGDLS and CDR2 YYNGEE. With 3 bases clipped from V and 7 bases from J, the junction kept 14 bases outside the gene matches. This chain's CDR3 is CASSETGLAGGGGGELFF. The CDR3 region has the DNA TGTGCCAGCAGCGAGACAGGGCTAGCGGGAGGAGGAGGCGGGGAGCTGTTTTTT.

Here the CDR3 reads CASSLIAGKAGELFF. In nucleotides, the CDR3 is TGTGCCAGCAGCTTAATAGCGGGGAAGGCCGGGGAGCTGTTTTTT. The genes are TRBV11-2 and TRBJ2-2, with 8 bases fitting TRBD2. V dropped 2 bases and J dropped 6; count of bases not matched to a gene: 5. The CDR3 has 15 amino acids. CDR1 is SGHAT and CDR2 is FQNNGV in the germline V gene.

This clonotype has only a few counts. The rearrangement links TRBV4-1 to TRBJ1-1; D is unclear. The V gene lost 6 bases and the J gene lost 7 bases, with 18 bases spanning the gap. Germline V lookup: CDR1 MGHRA, CDR2 YSYEKL. The CDR3 runs to 14 residues. CDR3 amino acids: CASSSDLRTYEAFF. CDR3 in DNA: TGCGCCAGCAGTTCCGACCTCCGCACCTATGAAGCTTTCTTT.

This clonotype was recorded a few times. The chain employs TRBV29-1 and TRBJ1-3, with D hard to call. Between the trimmed V and J ends, which lost 5 bases and 4 bases, there was a span of 18 bases. Germline V gene data show CDR1 as SQVTM and CDR2 as ANQGSEA. The CDR3 totals 15 residues. In DNA, the CDR3 is TGCAGCGTTAGATTGTCTGGCTCCGTCGGAAACACCATATATTTT. Translated: CSVRLSGSVGNTIYF.